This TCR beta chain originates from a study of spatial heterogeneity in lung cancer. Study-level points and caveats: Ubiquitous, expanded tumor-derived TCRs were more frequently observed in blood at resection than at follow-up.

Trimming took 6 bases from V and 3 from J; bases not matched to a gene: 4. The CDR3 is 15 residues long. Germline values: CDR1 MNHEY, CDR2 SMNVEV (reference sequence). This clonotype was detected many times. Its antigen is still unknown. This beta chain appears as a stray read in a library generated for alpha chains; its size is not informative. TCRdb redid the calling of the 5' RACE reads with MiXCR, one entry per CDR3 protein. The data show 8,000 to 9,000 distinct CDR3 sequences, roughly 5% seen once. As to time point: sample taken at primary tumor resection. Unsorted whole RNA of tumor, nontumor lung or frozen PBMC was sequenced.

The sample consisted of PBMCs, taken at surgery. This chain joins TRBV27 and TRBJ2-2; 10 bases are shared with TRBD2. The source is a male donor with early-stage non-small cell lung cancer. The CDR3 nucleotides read TGTGCCAGCAGGTCTGGACTAGCGGACACCGGGGAGCTGTTTTTT. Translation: CASRSGLADTGELFF.